This is a list of T cell receptor beta chains from one sample in a study of OX40 agonist ivuxolimab in advanced cancers. The repertoire was sequenced with immunoSEQ multiplex PCR; TCRdb's copy has only in-frame clones and lacks some. The table lists tens of thousands of clones, about 87% of them singletons. Sequenced material: CD4+ or CD8+ T cells sorted from blood, taken in a trial of the OX40 agonist ivuxolimab. The receptors stem from an adult with an advanced solid tumor such as melanoma, head and neck, liver or kidney cancer. Both conserved end residues are part of each CDR3. A D gene is named only where the DNA matches it firmly. Clone sizes are given selectively: once, few, many, or a class where the clone is expanded.

clone size: .; V gene: TRBV7-8; D gene: TRBD1; J gene: TRBJ2-1; CDR3 protein: CASSLSGTGGGGVWNEQFF; CDR3 DNA: TGTGCCAGCAGCTTATCCGGGACAGGGGGCGGAGGAGTATGGAATGAGCAGTTCTTC
clone size: .; V gene: TRBV27; D gene: .; J gene: TRBJ2-7; CDR3 protein: CASSLIAGSRLYEQYF; CDR3 DNA: TGTGCCAGCAGTTTAATTGCGGGTAGCCGCCTTTACGAGCAGTACTTC
clone size: .; V gene: TRBV5-6; D gene: .; J gene: TRBJ1-1; CDR3 protein: CASSLAGRNTEAFF; CDR3 DNA: TGTGCCAGCAGCTTGGCGGGGCGGAACACTGAAGCTTTCTTT
clone size: .; V gene: TRBV4-1; D gene: .; J gene: TRBJ2-3; CDR3 protein: CASSQDSGPHPPTDTQYF; CDR3 DNA: TGCGCCAGCAGCCAAGACTCAGGGCCACATCCACCCACAGATACGCAGTATTTT
clone size: .; V gene: TRBV4-1; D gene: .; J gene: TRBJ2-7; CDR3 protein: CASSIQGGESYEQYF; CDR3 DNA: TGCGCCAGCAGCATTCAGGGGGGAGAGAGCTACGAGCAGTACTTC
clone size: .; V gene: TRBV27; D gene: TRBD1; J gene: TRBJ2-3; CDR3 protein: CASSLVTGGPDTQYF; CDR3 DNA: TGTGCCAGCAGTTTAGTTACAGGGGGCCCAGATACGCAGTATTTT
clone size: .; V gene: TRBV4-1; D gene: .; J gene: TRBJ2-7; CDR3 protein: CASSQEQAGSYEQYF; CDR3 DNA: TGCGCCAGCAGCCAAGAACAGGCTGGCTCCTACGAGCAGTACTTC
clone size: .; V gene: TRBV4-1; D gene: TRBD2; J gene: TRBJ2-7; CDR3 protein: CASSQMGLAGGFGQYF; CDR3 DNA: TGCGCCAGCAGCCAAATGGGACTAGCGGGAGGGTTCGGGCAGTACTTC
clone size: .; V gene: TRBV11-2; D gene: TRBD1; J gene: TRBJ2-7; CDR3 protein: CASSSGTGFGEQYF; CDR3 DNA: TGTGCCAGCAGCTCAGGGACAGGGTTCGGAGAGCAGTACTTC
clone size: .; V gene: TRBV6-5; D gene: TRBD2; J gene: TRBJ2-5; CDR3 protein: CASSKLAGQETQYF; CDR3 DNA: TGTGCCAGCAGTAAACTAGCGGGGCAAGAGACCCAGTACTTC
clone size: .; V gene: TRBV19; D gene: .; J gene: TRBJ1-2; CDR3 protein: CASSIGQQPTYGYTF; CDR3 DNA: TGTGCCAGTAGTATAGGGCAACAGCCTACCTATGGCTACACCTTC
clone size: .; V gene: TRBV7-2; D gene: .; J gene: TRBJ2-7; CDR3 protein: CASSPTGTVSYEQYF; CDR3 DNA: TGTGCCAGCAGCCCAACCGGGACGGTCTCCTACGAGCAGTACTTC
clone size: .; V gene: TRBV28; D gene: .; J gene: TRBJ2-7; CDR3 protein: CASSRRGGHYEQYF; CDR3 DNA: TGTGCCAGCAGCCGGAGGGGAGGCCACTACGAGCAGTACTTC
clone size: .; V gene: TRBV7-9; D gene: TRBD1; J gene: TRBJ2-7; CDR3 protein: CASSSGTGVHSYEQYF; CDR3 DNA: TGTGCCAGCAGCTCTGGGACAGGGGTCCACTCCTACGAGCAGTACTTC
clone size: .; V gene: TRBV6-7; D gene: .; J gene: TRBJ1-2; CDR3 protein: CASSLLKSSPPCGYTF; CDR3 DNA: TGTGCCAGCAGTTTACTCAAGTCCAGCCCTCCTTGTGGCTACACCTTC
clone size: .; V gene: TRBV7-3; D gene: TRBD2; J gene: TRBJ2-2; CDR3 protein: CASSATSGEGGELFF; CDR3 DNA: TGTGCCAGCAGCGCCACTAGCGGAGAGGGCGGGGAGCTGTTTTTT
clone size: .; V gene: TRBV4-2; D gene: .; J gene: TRBJ2-5; CDR3 protein: CASSQDQADYQETQYF; CDR3 DNA: TGTGCCAGCAGCCAAGATCAAGCGGACTACCAAGAGACCCAGTACTTC
clone size: .; V gene: TRBV5-1; D gene: .; J gene: TRBJ2-5; CDR3 protein: CASSLVKETQYF; CDR3 DNA: TGCGCCAGCAGCTTAGTGAAAGAGACCCAGTACTTC
clone size: .; V gene: TRBV5-1; D gene: TRBD2; J gene: TRBJ2-1; CDR3 protein: CASSPGLAEIYNEQFF; CDR3 DNA: TGCGCCAGCAGCCCGGGACTAGCGGAGATCTACAATGAGCAGTTCTTC
clone size: few; V gene: TRBV4-2; D gene: TRBD1; J gene: TRBJ1-5; CDR3 protein: CASSRTGEGNQPQHF; CDR3 DNA: TGTGCCAGCAGCCGGACAGGGGAAGGCAATCAGCCCCAGCATTTT
clone size: few; V gene: TRBV30; D gene: TRBD1; J gene: TRBJ1-1; CDR3 protein: CAWSSPGQGSTEAFF; CDR3 DNA: TGTGCCTGGAGTAGCCCGGGACAGGGGAGCACTGAAGCTTTCTTT
clone size: .; V gene: TRBV10-3; D gene: .; J gene: TRBJ1-6; CDR3 protein: CAITPGHGNNSPLHF; CDR3 DNA: TGTGCCATCACCCCGGGACACGGAAATAATTCACCCCTCCACTTT
clone size: .; V gene: TRBV27; D gene: .; J gene: TRBJ1-5; CDR3 protein: CASSLQGSNQPQHF; CDR3 DNA: TGTGCCAGCAGTTTGCAGGGCAGCAATCAGCCCCAGCATTTT
clone size: .; V gene: TRBV9; D gene: .; J gene: TRBJ2-6; CDR3 protein: CASSVAVEIVGSGANVLTF; CDR3 DNA: TGTGCCAGCAGCGTAGCGGTGGAAATAGTTGGAAGCGGGGCCAACGTCCTGACTTTC
clone size: .; V gene: TRBV6-1; D gene: TRBD1; J gene: TRBJ2-7; CDR3 protein: CASSELWDRLYEQYF; CDR3 DNA: TGTGCCAGCAGTGAACTTTGGGACAGGTTGTACGAGCAGTACTTC
clone size: .; V gene: TRBV6-1; D gene: TRBD1; J gene: TRBJ1-2; CDR3 protein: CASRRTGGNGYTF; CDR3 DNA: TGTGCCAGCAGGCGGACAGGGGGAAATGGCTACACCTTC
clone size: .; V gene: TRBV5-6; D gene: .; J gene: TRBJ1-2; CDR3 protein: CASRGQGTYYGYTF; CDR3 DNA: TGTGCCAGCAGAGGGCAGGGGACTTACTATGGCTACACCTTC
clone size: .; V gene: TRBV6-5; D gene: .; J gene: TRBJ2-7; CDR3 protein: CASSYSGQSSYEQYF; CDR3 DNA: TGTGCCAGCAGTTACTCCGGACAAAGCTCCTACGAGCAGTACTTC
clone size: .; V gene: TRBV7-9; D gene: TRBD1; J gene: TRBJ2-7; CDR3 protein: CASSYVGTDPYEQYF; CDR3 DNA: TGTGCCAGCAGCTACGTCGGGACAGACCCCTACGAGCAGTACTTC
clone size: .; V gene: TRBV16; D gene: TRBD2; J gene: TRBJ2-7; CDR3 protein: CASSQSGRGFIYEQYF; CDR3 DNA: TGTGCCAGCAGCCAATCTGGGAGGGGCTTCATCTACGAGCAGTACTTC
clone size: .; V gene: TRBV14; D gene: TRBD1; J gene: TRBJ1-2; CDR3 protein: CASSQEGTAYGYTF; CDR3 DNA: TGTGCCAGCAGCCAAGAAGGGACAGCATATGGCTACACCTTC
clone size: .; V gene: TRBV10-2; D gene: .; J gene: TRBJ2-7; CDR3 protein: CASSQQGMGEQYF; CDR3 DNA: TGCGCCAGCAGCCAACAGGGAATGGGGGAGCAGTACTTC
clone size: once; V gene: TRBV5-1; D gene: .; J gene: TRBJ2-3; CDR3 protein: CASSLWTRADTQYF; CDR3 DNA: TGCGCCAGCAGCTTGTGGACCCGAGCAGATACGCAGTATTTT
clone size: once; V gene: TRBV19; D gene: .; J gene: TRBJ1-1; CDR3 protein: CASSIPTGNTEAFF; CDR3 DNA: TGTGCCAGTAGTATACCGACAGGGAACACTGAAGCTTTCTTT
clone size: .; V gene: TRBV7-9; D gene: TRBD1; J gene: TRBJ2-7; CDR3 protein: CASSLVTGTASYEQYF; CDR3 DNA: TGTGCCAGCAGCCTTGTTACCGGGACAGCATCCTACGAGCAGTACTTC
clone size: .; V gene: TRBV9; D gene: TRBD2; J gene: TRBJ2-1; CDR3 protein: CASSVGGGNNEQFF; CDR3 DNA: TGTGCCAGCAGCGTAGGCGGGGGAAACAATGAGCAGTTCTTC
clone size: .; V gene: TRBV13; D gene: TRBD2; J gene: TRBJ2-7; CDR3 protein: CASGPGGAYEQYF; CDR3 DNA: TGTGCCAGCGGTCCGGGGGGGGCCTACGAGCAGTACTTC